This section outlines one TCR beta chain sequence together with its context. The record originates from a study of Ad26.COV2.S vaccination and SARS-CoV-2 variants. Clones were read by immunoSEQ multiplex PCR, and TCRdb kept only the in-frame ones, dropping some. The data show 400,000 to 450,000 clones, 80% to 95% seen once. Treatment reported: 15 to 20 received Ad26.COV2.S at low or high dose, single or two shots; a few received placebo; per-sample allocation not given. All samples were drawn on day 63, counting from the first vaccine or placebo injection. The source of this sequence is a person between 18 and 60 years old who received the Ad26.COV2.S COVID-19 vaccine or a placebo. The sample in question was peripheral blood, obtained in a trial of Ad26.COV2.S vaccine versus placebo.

In nucleotides, the CDR3 is TGTGCCAGCAGCCAACCGGGGCCAACTAATGAAAAACTGTTTTTT. Translation gives CASSQPGPTNEKLFF. The chain links TRBV5-5 to TRBJ1-4, with a weak D call TRBD1 (5 bases). Per germline, CDR1 SGHKS and CDR2 YYEKEE (reference sequence). This CDR3 has 15 amino acids. V was pared by 4 bases and J by 0 bases, with 10 bases between. The whole variable domain, remainder taken from reference TRBV5-5 and TRBJ1-4, is DAGVTQSPTHLIKTRGQQVTLRCSPISGHKSVSWYQQVLGQGPQFIFQYYEKEERGRGNFPDRFSARQFPNYSSELNVNALLLGDSALYLCASSQPGPTNEKLFFGSGTQLSVL.